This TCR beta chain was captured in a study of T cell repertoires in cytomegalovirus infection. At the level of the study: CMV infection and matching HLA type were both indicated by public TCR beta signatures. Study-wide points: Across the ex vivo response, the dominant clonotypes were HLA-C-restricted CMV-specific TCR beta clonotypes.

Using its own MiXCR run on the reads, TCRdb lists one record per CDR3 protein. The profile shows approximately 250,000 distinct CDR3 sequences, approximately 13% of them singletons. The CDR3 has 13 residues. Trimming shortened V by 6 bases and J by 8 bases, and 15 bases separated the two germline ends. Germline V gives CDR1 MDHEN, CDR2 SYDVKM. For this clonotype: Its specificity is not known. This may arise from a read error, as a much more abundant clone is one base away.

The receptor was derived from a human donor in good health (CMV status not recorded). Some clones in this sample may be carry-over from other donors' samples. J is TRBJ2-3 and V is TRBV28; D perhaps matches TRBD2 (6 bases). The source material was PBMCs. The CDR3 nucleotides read TGTGCCAGCAGAACGGGAGCGACAATTACGCAGTATTTT. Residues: CASRTGATITQYF.